One and the same sample provided the 9 T cell receptor beta chains below, sequenced in a study of identifying expanded T cells in peripheral blood. The table came from immunoSEQ multiplex PCR; TCRdb's copy has only in-frame clones and leaves some out. The profile shows 90,000 to 95,000 clones, roughly 87% of them singletons. What was sequenced was blood. These receptors originate from a person between 18 and 69 years old in good health.

The chain carries TRBV2 and TRBJ1-2; weak D call: TRBD1 (6 bases). The V gene lost 2 bases and the J gene lost 2 bases, with 21 bases spanning the gap. In germline, CDR1 is SNHLY, CDR2 FYNNEI. The length of the CDR3 is 18 residues. CDR3 DNA sequence: TGTGCCAGCAGTGAATTTAGGGGTGGGGGCTATTCGAACTATGGCTACACCTTC. It encodes CASSEFRGGGYSNYGYTF.

The chain combines TRBV6-5 with TRBJ1-2; D perhaps matches TRBD1 (6 bases). Germline V lookup: CDR1 MNHEY, CDR2 SVGAGI. V lost 5 bases and J 4 bases, leaving 17 bases between the germline ends. This CDR3 region has 15 residues. The CDR3 region has the DNA TGTGCCAGCAGTCCGGACAGAGGCCCCTTCTATGGCTACACCTTC. Translation: CASSPDRGPFYGYTF.

The sample holds a few counts of this clone. This chain links TRBV2 with TRBJ1-5; 9 bases map to TRBD1. Losses at the gene ends were 7 bases for V and 1 base for J; bases not matched to a gene: 11. The germline CDR1 and CDR2 sequences are SNHLY and FYNNEI. This CDR3 comprises 17 residues. The CDR3 region is CASKNDRGGRSNQPQHF. DNA of the CDR3: TGTGCCAGCAAGAACGACAGGGGGGGTAGGAGCAATCAGCCCCAGCATTTT.

The rearrangement links TRBV10-3 to TRBJ1-5, with D possibly being TRBD1 (5 bases). V was shortened by 4 bases and J by 6 bases, with 16 bases between the two germline ends. This CDR3 contains 15 residues. Germline-derived CDR1 and CDR2 are ENHRY and SYGVKD. The CDR3 DNA sequence: TGTGCCATCAGTGGGGTAGGGAGGGGAACTCAGCCCCAGCATTTT. This encodes CAISGVGRGTQPQHF.

The chain employs TRBV27 and TRBJ1-3; tentatively, D is TRBD1 (6 bases). Germline CDR1 and CDR2: MNHEY and SMNVEV (reference sequence). The CDR3 consists of 15 residues. Trimming took off 4 bases at V and 3 bases at J, with 13 bases between the two ends. The CDR3 sequence: CASSSWGAGGNTIYF. The CDR3 DNA reads as TGTGCCAGCAGTTCGTGGGGGGCCGGTGGAAACACCATATATTTT.

Here the CDR3 reads CASSSGLAGALSYNEQFF. CDR3 DNA: TGTGCCAGCAGCTCGGGACTAGCGGGAGCCCTATCCTACAATGAGCAGTTCTTC. This chain joins TRBV7-9 and TRBJ2-1; TRBD2 agrees at 14 bases. Germline V gene lookup returns CDR1 SEHNR and CDR2 FQNEAQ (reference sequence). Trimming cost V 4 bases and J 1 base; bases outside gene matches: 6. The CDR3 is 18 amino acids.

The rearrangement links TRBV2 to TRBJ1-1; no clear D gene. Germline V lookup: CDR1 SNHLY, CDR2 FYNNEI. The V end lost 6 bases, the J end lost 4 bases, and 15 bases lay between the germline ends. The CDR3 has 14 residues. The CDR3 DNA reads as TGTGCCAGCAGGGCTACTGGGGTCGGCACTGAAGCTTTCTTT. Amino acid sequence: CASRATGVGTEAFF.

This chain joins TRBV27 and TRBJ1-2; tentatively, D is TRBD1 (6 bases). CDR3 size: 16 residues. The germline gives CDR1 MNHEY, CDR2 SMNVEV (reference sequence). Trimming cost V 5 bases and J 4 bases, with 20 bases left between them. The CDR3 reads CASSTLQGMGTYGYTF. In nucleotides, the CDR3 is TGTGCCAGCAGTACGTTACAGGGTATGGGGACCTATGGCTACACCTTC.

The chain uses TRBV2 and TRBJ2-7, with 9 bases that match TRBD2. The germline V gene encodes CDR1 SNHLY and CDR2 FYNNEI. Trimming cost V 6 bases and J 5 bases; bases outside gene matches: 8. The CDR3 extends over 14 amino acids. DNA for the CDR3: TGTGCCAGCAGAGTGGCGGGAGGGCCCAACGAGCAGTACTTC. Protein product: CASRVAGGPNEQYF. Full variable domain (missing parts from reference TRBV2 and TRBJ2-7): EPEVTQTPSHQVTQMGQEVILRCVPISNHLYFYWYRQILGQKVEFLVSFYNNEISEKSEIFDDQFSVERPDGSNFTLKIRSTKLEDSAMYFCASRVAGGPNEQYFGPGTRLTVT.